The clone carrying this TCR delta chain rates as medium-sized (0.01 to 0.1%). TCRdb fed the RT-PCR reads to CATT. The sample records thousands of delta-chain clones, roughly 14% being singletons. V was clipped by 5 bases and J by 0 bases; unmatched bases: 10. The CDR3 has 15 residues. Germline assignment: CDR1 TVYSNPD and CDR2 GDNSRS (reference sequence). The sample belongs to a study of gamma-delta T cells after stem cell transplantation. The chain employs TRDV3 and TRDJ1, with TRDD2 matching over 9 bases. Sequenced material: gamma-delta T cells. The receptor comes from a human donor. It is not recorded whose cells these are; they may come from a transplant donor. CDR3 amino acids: CAPPSYGGYTDKLIF. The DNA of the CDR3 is TGTGCCCCGCCTTCCTACGGGGGATACACCGATAAACTCATCTTT.